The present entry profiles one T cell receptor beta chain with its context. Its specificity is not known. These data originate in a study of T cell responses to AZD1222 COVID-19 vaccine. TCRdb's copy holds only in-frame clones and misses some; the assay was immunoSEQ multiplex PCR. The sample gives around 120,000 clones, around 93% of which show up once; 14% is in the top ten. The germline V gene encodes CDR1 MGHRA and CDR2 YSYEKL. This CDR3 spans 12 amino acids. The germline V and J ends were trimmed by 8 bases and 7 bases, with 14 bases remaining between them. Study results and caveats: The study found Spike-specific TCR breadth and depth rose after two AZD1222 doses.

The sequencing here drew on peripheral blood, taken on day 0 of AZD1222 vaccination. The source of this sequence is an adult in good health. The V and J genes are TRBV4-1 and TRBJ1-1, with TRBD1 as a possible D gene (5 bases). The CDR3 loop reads CASRRAGREAFF. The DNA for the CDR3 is TGCGCCAGCCGAAGGGCGGGGCGTGAAGCTTTCTTT.